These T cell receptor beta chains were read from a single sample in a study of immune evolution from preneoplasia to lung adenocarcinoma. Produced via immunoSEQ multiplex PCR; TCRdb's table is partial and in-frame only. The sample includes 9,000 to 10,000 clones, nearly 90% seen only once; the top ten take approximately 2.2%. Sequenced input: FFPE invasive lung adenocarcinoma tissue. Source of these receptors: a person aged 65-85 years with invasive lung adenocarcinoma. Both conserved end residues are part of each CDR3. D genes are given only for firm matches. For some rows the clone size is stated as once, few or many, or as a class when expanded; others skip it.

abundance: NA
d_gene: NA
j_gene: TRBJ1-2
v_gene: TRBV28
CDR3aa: CASNGQNYGYTF
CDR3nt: TGTGCCAGCAATGGACAGAACTATGGCTACACCTTC

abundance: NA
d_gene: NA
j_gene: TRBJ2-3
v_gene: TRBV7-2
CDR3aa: CASSFSSAGTDTQYF
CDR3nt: TGTGCCAGCAGCTTCTCCTCCGCCGGCACAGATACGCAGTATTTT

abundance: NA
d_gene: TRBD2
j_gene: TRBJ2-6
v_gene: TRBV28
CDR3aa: CASSSGTLEAGANVLTF
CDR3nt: TGTGCCAGCAGTAGCGGGACCCTGGAGGCCGGGGCCAACGTCCTGACTTTC

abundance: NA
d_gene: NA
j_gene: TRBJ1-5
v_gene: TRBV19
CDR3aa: CASSMAAQGPQHF
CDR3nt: TGTGCCAGTAGTATGGCAGCCCAGGGGCCCCAGCATTTT

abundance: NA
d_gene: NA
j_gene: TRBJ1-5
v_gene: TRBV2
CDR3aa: CASSSFLKEPQHF
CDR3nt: TGTGCCAGCAGCTCCTTTTTGAAGGAGCCCCAGCATTTT

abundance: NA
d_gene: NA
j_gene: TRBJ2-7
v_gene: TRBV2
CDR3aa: CASRIRRDRHEQYF
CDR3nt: TGTGCCAGTAGGATTAGACGGGACCGCCACGAGCAGTACTTC

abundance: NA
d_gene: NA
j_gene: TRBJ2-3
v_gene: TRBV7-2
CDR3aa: CASSLEGRFTDTQYF
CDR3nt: TGTGCCAGCAGCTTAGAAGGCAGGTTCACAGATACGCAGTATTTT

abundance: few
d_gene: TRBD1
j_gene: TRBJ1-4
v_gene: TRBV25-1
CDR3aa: CASSEKQGAGEKLFF
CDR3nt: TGTGCCAGCAGTGAAAAACAGGGGGCAGGGGAAAAACTGTTTTTT

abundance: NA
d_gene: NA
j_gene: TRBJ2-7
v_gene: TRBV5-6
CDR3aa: CASSRSYEQYF
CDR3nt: TGTGCCAGCAGCCGCTCCTACGAGCAGTACTTC

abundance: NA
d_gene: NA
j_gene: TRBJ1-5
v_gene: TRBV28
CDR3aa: CASSFVRGGNQPQHF
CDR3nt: TGTGCCAGCAGTTTTGTTAGGGGTGGCAATCAGCCCCAGCATTTT

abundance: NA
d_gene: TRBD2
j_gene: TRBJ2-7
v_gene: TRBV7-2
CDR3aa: CASSAPGTSISYEQYF
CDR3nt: TGTGCCAGCAGCGCCCCCGGGACTAGCATTTCTTACGAGCAGTACTTC

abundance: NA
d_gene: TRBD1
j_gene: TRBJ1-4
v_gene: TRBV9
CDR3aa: CASSVGTGGNEKLFF
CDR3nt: TGTGCCAGCAGCGTAGGAACAGGGGGCAATGAAAAACTGTTTTTT

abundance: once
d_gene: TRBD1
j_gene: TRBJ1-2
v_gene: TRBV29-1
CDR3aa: CSVAQDRGHYGYTF
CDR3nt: TGCAGCGTTGCCCAGGACAGGGGGCACTATGGCTACACCTTC

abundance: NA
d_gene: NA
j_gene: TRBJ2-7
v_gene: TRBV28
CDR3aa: CASSQPGPDEQYF
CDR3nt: TGTGCCAGCAGCCAACCAGGACCGGACGAGCAGTACTTC

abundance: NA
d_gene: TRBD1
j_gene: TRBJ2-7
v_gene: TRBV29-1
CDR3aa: CSAGQGASHEQYF
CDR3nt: TGCAGCGCCGGACAGGGGGCCTCTCACGAGCAGTACTTC

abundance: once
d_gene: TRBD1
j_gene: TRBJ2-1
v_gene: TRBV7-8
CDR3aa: CASSLVGGQTHPSEQFF
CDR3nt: TGTGCCAGCAGCTTAGTTGGGGGACAGACCCACCCAAGTGAGCAGTTCTTC

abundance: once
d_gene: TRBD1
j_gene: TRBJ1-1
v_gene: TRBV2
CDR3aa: CASSAEGTGGNTEAFF
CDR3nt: TGTGCCAGCAGTGCGGAGGGGACAGGGGGGAACACTGAAGCTTTCTTT